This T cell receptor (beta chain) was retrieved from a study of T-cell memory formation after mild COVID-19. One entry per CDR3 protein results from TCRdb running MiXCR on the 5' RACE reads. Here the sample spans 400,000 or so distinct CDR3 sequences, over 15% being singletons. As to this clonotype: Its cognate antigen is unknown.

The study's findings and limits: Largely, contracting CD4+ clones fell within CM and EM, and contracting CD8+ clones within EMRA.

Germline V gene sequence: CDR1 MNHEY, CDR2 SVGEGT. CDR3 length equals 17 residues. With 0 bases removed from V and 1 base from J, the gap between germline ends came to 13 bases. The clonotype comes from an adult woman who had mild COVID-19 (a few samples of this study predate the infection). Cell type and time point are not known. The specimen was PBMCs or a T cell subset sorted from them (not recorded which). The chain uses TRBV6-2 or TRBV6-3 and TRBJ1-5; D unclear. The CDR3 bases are TGTGCCAGCAGTTACTCGGAGACGCTCCTAAGCAATCAGCCCCAGCATTTT. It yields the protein CASSYSETLLSNQPQHF.